A single sample is the source of the 2 T cell receptor beta chains below, sequenced in a study of CD4 T cell repertoires in COVID-19. Only in-frame clones appear in the TCRdb table, and some are missing; sequencing was by immunoSEQ multiplex PCR. The data show fewer than 100,000 clones, roughly four fifths seen once. Sequencing used CD4+ T cells from peripheral blood, obtained after recovery from COVID-19. The source of these receptors is a human donor who had COVID-19.

This sequence joins TRBV7-8 and TRBJ2-5; 9 nucleotides align to TRBD1. The germline V gene has CDR1 SGHVS and CDR2 FQNEAQ. V was clipped by 4 bases and J by 3 bases; unmatched bases: 6. This CDR3 contains 15 residues. The CDR3 coding sequence is TGTGCCAGCAGCTCGCTATGGGACAGGGAAGAGACCCAGTACTTC. Its translation: CASSSLWDREETQYF. Full variable domain (missing parts from reference TRBV7-8 and TRBJ2-5): GAGVSQSPRYKVAKRGQDVALRCDPISGHVSLFWYQQALGQGPEFLTYFQNEAQLDKSGLPSDRFFAERPEGSVSTLKIQRTQQEDSAVYLCASSSLWDREETQYFGPGTRLLVL.

The gene calls are TRBV27 and TRBJ2-1; 8 nucleotides match TRBD1. From germline, CDR1 is MNHEY and CDR2 SMNVEV (reference sequence). The junction had 11 bases not matched to a gene; V was cut back by 3 bases and J by 10 bases. The CDR3 has 15 residues. CDR3 nucleotide sequence: TGTGCCAGCAGTTTTTCGGCAGGGGGCGTCAGGGAGCAGTTCTTC. This translates into CASSFSAGGVREQFF.